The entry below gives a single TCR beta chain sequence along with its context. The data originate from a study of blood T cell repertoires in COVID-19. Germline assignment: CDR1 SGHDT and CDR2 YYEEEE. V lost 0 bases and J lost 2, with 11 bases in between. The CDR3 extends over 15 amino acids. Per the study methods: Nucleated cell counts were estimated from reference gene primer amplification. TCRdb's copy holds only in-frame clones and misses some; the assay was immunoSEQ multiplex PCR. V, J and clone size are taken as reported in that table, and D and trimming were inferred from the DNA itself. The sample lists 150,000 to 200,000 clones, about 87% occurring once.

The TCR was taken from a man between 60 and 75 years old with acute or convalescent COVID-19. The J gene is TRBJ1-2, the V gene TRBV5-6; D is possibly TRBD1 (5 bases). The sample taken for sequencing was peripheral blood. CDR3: CASSLGRSGNYGYTF. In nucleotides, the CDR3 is TGTGCCAGCAGCTTGGGTCGTTCAGGGAACTATGGCTACACCTTC.